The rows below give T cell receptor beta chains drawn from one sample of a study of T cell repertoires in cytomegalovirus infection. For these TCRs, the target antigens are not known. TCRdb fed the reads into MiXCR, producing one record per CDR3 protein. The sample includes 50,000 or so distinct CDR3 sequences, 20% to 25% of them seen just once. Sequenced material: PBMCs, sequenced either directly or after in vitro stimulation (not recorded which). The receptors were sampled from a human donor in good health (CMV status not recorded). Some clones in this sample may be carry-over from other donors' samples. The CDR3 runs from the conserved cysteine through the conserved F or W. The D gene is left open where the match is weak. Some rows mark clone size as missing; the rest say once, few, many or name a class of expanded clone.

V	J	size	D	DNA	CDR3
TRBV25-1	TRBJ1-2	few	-	TGTGCCACCGTCCAGGGGATAACTGACTGGGGCTACACCTTC	CATVQGITDWGYTF
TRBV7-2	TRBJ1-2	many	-	TGTGCCAGCAGCTTAGTGGGGGGGCAGGCTAACTATGGCTACACCTTC	CASSLVGGQANYGYTF
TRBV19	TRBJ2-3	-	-	TGTGCCAGTAGTACTCGGGACCGCCACGGAGGAGATACGCAGTATTTT	CASSTRDRHGGDTQYF
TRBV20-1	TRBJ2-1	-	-	TGCAGTGCTACCCTTAGCGGTTCCTACAATGAGCAGTTCTTC	CSATLSGSYNEQFF
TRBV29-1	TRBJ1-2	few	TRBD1	TGCAGCGCCTTGACAGGGACGTCCGGGGGCTACACCTTC	CSALTGTSGGYTF
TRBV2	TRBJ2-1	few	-	TGTGCCAGCACCATCGTCGGAGGGGGGAAAGGGCAGTTCTTC	CASTIVGGGKGQFF
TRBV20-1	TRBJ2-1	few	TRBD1	TGCAGTGCTAGAGATGGACAGGTCCGACGTCGGACCTACAATGAGCAGTTCTTC	CSARDGQVRRRTYNEQFF
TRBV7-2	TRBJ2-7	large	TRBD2	TGTGCCAGCAGCCCAGGGGCGGGGGGCTACGAGCAGTACTTC	CASSPGAGGYEQYF
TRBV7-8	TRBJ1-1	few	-	TGTGCCAGCAGCTTAGTTCCGGGGGCGAACACTGAAGCTTTCTTT	CASSLVPGANTEAFF
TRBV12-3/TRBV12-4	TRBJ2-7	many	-	TGTGCCAGCAGTTTTGGCCAGGTCTACGAGCAGTACTTC	CASSFGQVYEQYF
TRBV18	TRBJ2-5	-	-	TGTGCCAGCTCACCACCGGGGTTAGCTGGGGAGACCCAGTACTTC	CASSPPGLAGETQYF
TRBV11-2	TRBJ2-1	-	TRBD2	TGTGCCAGCAGACCTCTAGCGGTCCCGGCAGATTTC	CASRPLAVPADF
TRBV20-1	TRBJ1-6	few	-	TGCAGTGCTAGCCCGGGTATAGATTCACCCCTCCACTTT	CSASPGIDSPLHF
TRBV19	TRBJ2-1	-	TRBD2	TGTGCCACCCGGGGACTAGCGGGAGCGATGGCCTACAATGAGCAGTTCTTC	CATRGLAGAMAYNEQFF
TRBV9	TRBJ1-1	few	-	TGTGCCAGCAGCCCTCGTGGACGGGGACCCGGGAACACTGAAGCTTTCTTT	CASSPRGRGPGNTEAFF
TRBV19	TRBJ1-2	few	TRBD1	TGTGCCAGTAGCCCCCGGGACAGGTACCATGGCTACACCTTC	CASSPRDRYHGYTF
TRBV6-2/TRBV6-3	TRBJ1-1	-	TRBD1	TGTGCCAGCAGTTACGGACCGGACAGGGGACTAGTGGCTTTCTTT	CASSYGPDRGLVAFF
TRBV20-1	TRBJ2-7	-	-	TGCAGTGCTAGAGATCCCCTAGACTACGAGCAGTACTTC	CSARDPLDYEQYF
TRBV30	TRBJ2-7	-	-	TGTGCCTGGAGCGACAGCTACGAGCAGTACTTC	CAWSDSYEQYF
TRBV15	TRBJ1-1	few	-	TGTGCCACCAGCAGGTCAGGATTGGGACATAAACTCACTGAAGCTTTCTTT	CATSRSGLGHKLTEAFF
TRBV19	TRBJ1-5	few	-	TGTGCCAGTAATAAAGGGAGACAGAGCAATCAGCCCCAGCATTTT	CASNKGRQSNQPQHF
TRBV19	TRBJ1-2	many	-	TGTGCCAGTAGGAGACTGGGGGCCGGCTACACCTTC	CASRRLGAGYTF
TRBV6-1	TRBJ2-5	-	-	TGTGCCAGCAGTGAGGACGGACAGTACCAAGAGACCCAGTACTTC	CASSEDGQYQETQYF
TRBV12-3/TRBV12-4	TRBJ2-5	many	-	TGTGCCAGCAGCCCGCCCGTGAGAACAGAGACCCAGTACTTC	CASSPPVRTETQYF
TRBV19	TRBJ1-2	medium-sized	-	TGTGCCACATCCTACAGGGAGTGGGACTATGGCTACACCTTC	CATSYREWDYGYTF
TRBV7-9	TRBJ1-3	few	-	TGTGCCAGCAGCTTAGCCGGTTTTGTCTCTGGAAACACCATATATTTT	CASSLAGFVSGNTIYF
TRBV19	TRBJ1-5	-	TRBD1	TGTGCCAGTAGTATACCTAAGGGACAGCATAGCAATCAGCCCCAGCATTTT	CASSIPKGQHSNQPQHF
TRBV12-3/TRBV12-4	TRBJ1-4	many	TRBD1	TGTGCCAGCAGTCTGGACAGGGGGCCCGCAACTAATGAAAAACTGTTTTTT	CASSLDRGPATNEKLFF
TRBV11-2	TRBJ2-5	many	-	TGTGCCAGCAGCTTAGACGGGGTGACCCAGTACTTC	CASSLDGVTQYF
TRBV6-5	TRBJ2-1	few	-	TGTGCCAGCTCGAGGGGGGTTGACAATGAGCAGTTCTTC	CASSRGVDNEQFF
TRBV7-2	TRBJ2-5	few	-	TGTGCCAGCAGCTTAGTGGTCGGAGAGACCCAGTACTTC	CASSLVVGETQYF
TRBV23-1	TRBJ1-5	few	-	TGCGCCAGCACCCAGACTTTCCCGGCGGGCAATCAGCCCCAGCATTTT	CASTQTFPAGNQPQHF
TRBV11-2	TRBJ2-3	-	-	TGTGCCAGCAGCTTAGGCCTCGGCTTAAACACAGATACGCAGTATTTT	CASSLGLGLNTDTQYF
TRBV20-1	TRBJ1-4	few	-	TGCAGTGCCACATCGTCGGCAACTAATGAAAAACTGTTTTTT	CSATSSATNEKLFF
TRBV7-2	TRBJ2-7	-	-	TGTGCCAGCAGCTTAGAGGCCACCTACGAGCAGTACTTC	CASSLEATYEQYF
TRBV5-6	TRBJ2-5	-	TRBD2	TGTGCCAGCAGCCGGACTAGGCATAAGACCCAGTACTTC	CASSRTRHKTQYF
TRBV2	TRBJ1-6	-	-	TGTGCCGGGAGGGGGAGAGAGGATTCACCCCTCCACTTT	CAGRGREDSPLHF
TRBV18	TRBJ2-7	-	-	TGTGCCAGCTCACCACCTTACGGGGACCCCTACGAGCAGTACTTC	CASSPPYGDPYEQYF
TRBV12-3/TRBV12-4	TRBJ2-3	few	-	TGTGCCAGCAGTCCCCGCCTCGGGGTTTCTACAGATACGCAGTATTTT	CASSPRLGVSTDTQYF
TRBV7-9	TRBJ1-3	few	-	TGTGCCAGCAGCTTAAGAATCCAGGACAGCAAACACTCTGGAAACACCATATATTTT	CASSLRIQDSKHSGNTIYF
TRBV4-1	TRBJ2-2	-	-	TGCGCCAGCAGCCAAGATGGTTATTTGCAGCGGAACACCGGGGAGCTGTTTTTT	CASSQDGYLQRNTGELFF
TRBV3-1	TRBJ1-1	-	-	TGTGCCAGCAGCCAAGTGGGTGAAGCTTTCTTT	CASSQVGEAFF
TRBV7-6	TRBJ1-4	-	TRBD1	TGTGCCAGCAGCGACCCCGGGACAGGGAGAGAAAAACTGTTTTTT	CASSDPGTGREKLFF
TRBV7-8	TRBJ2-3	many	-	TGTGCCAGCAGCTTTTGGGGCGGCACAGATACGCAGTATTTT	CASSFWGGTDTQYF
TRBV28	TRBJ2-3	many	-	TGTGCCAGCAGTCCCCCGTCGAAGGGCTGGACAGATACGCAGTATTTT	CASSPPSKGWTDTQYF
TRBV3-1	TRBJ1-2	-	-	TGTGCCAGCAGCCACCGGACAGAAGACTTCTATGGCTACACCTTC	CASSHRTEDFYGYTF
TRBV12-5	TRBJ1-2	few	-	TGTGCTAGTGCCTATGACGGGACCTATGGCTACACCTTC	CASAYDGTYGYTF
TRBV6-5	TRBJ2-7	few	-	TGTGCCAGCAGTTCCTCCGGGGAGCCGGGAATCTCCTACGAGCAGTACTTC	CASSSSGEPGISYEQYF